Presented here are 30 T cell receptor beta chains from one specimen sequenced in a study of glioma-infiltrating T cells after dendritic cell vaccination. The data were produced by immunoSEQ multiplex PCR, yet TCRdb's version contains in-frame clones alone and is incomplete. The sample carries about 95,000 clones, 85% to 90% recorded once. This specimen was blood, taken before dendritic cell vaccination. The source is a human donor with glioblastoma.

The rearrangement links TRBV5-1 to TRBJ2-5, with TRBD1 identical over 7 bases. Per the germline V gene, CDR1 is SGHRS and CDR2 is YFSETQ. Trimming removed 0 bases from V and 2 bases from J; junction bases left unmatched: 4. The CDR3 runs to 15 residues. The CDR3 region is CASSLARTGQETQYF. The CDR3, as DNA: TGCGCCAGCAGCTTGGCCAGGACAGGACAAGAGACCCAGTACTTC.

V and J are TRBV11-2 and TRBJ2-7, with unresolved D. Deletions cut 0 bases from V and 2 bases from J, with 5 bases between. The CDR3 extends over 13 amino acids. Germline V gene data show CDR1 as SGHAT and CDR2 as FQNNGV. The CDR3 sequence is CASSLDFPYEQYF. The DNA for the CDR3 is TGTGCCAGCAGCTTAGACTTCCCCTACGAGCAGTACTTC.

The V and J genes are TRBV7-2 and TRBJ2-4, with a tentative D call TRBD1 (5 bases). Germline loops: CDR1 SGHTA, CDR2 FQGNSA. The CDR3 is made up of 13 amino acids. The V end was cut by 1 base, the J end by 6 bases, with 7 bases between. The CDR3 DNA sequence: TGTGCCAGCAGCTTAGGCAGGGTAAACATTCAGTACTTC. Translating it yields CASSLGRVNIQYF.

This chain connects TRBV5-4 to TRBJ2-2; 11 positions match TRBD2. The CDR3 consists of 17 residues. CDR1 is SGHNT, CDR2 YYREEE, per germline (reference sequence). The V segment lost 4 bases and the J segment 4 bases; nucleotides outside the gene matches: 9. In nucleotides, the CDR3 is TGTGCCAGCAGCCCCCGGGTAGCGGGGGGGCTCACCGGGGAGCTGTTTTTT. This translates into CASSPRVAGGLTGELFF.

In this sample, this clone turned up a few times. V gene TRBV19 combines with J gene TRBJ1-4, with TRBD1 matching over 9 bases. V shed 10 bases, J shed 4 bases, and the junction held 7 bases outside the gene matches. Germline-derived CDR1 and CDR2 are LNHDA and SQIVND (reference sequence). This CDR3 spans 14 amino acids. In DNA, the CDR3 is TGTGCCACCCAATACAGGGGGCTTAATGAAAAACTGTTTTTT. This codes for CATQYRGLNEKLFF.

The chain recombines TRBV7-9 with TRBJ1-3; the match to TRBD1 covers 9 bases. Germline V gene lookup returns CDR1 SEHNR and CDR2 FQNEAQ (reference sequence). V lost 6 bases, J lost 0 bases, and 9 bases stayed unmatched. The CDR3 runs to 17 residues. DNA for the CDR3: TGTGCCAGCAGGACAGGGGGGGGGTCTCTCTCTGGAAACACCATATATTTT. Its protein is CASRTGGGSLSGNTIYF.

DNA for the CDR3: TGTGCCAGCTCACCACCCCCAGGGGAGAGCTCCTACGAGCAGTACTTC. Its translation: CASSPPPGESSYEQYF. The chain joins TRBV18 to TRBJ2-7, with D possibly TRBD1 on 6 matching bases. V lost 0 bases to trimming and J lost 0 bases, with 12 bases between them. Per germline, CDR1 KGHSH and CDR2 LQKENI. This CDR3 spans 16 amino acids.

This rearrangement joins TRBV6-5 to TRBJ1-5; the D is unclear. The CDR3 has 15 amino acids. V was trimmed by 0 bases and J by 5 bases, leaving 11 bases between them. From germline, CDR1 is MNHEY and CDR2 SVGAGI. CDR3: CASSYSKSGYQPQHF. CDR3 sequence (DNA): TGTGCCAGCAGTTACTCGAAGTCAGGTTATCAGCCCCAGCATTTT.

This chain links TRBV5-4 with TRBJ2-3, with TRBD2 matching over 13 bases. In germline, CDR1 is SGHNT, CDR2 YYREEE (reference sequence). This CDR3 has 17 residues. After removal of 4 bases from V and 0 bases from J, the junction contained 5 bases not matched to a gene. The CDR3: CASSLLAGGPSTDTQYF. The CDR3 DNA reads TGTGCCAGCAGCCTACTAGCGGGAGGGCCTAGCACAGATACGCAGTATTTT.

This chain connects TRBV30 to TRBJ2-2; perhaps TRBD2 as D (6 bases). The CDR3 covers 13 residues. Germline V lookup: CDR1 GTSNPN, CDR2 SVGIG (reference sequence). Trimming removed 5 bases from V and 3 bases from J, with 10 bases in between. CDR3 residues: CAWGDLHTGELFF. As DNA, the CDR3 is TGTGCCTGGGGGGACTTACACACCGGGGAGCTGTTTTTT. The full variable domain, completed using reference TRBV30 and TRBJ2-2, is SQTIHQWPATLVQPVGSPLSLECTVEGTSNPNLYWYRQAAGRGLQLLFYSVGIGQISSEVPQNLSASRPQDRQFILSSKKLLLSDSGFYLCAWGDLHTGELFFGEGSRLTVL.

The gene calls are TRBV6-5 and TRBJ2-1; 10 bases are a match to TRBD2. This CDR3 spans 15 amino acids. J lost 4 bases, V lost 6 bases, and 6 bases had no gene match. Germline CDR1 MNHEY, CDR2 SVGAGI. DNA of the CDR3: TGTGCCAGCAGCTCAAGCGGGAGGGGATACAATGAGCAGTTCTTC. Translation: CASSSSGRGYNEQFF.

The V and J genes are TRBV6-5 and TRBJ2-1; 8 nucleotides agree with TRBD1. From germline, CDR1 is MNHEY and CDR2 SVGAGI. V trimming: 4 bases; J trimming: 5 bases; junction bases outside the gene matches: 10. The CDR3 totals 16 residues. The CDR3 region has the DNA TGTGCCAGCAGTTCCGCCCTGGACAGGGACAACAATGAGCAGTTCTTC. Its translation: CASSSALDRDNNEQFF.

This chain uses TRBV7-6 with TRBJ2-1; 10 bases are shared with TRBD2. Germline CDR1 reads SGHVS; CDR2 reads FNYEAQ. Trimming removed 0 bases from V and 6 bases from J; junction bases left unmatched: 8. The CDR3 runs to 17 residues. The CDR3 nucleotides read TGTGCCAGCAGCTTAGCCCTAACTAGCGGGATACGCAATGAGCAGTTCTTC. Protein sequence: CASSLALTSGIRNEQFF.

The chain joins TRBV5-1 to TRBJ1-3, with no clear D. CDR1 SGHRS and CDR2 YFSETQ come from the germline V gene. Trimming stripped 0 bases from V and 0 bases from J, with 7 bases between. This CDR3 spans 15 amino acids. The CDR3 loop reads CASSLGWSSGNTIYF. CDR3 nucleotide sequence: TGCGCCAGCAGCTTGGGCTGGAGCTCTGGAAACACCATATATTTT.

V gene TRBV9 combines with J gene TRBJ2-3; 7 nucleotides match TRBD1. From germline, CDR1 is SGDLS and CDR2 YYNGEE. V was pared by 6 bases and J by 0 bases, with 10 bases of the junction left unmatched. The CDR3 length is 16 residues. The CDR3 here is CASTDSGGTSTDTQYF. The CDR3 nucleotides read TGTGCCAGCACCGATTCAGGGGGAACTAGCACAGATACGCAGTATTTT.

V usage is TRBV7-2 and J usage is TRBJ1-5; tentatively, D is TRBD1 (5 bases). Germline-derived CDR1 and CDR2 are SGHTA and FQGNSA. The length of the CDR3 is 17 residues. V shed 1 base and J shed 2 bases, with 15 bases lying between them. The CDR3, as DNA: TGTGCCAGCAGCTTAGGGGGGGGATCTCGGCGCAATCAGCCCCAGCATTTT. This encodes CASSLGGGSRRNQPQHF.

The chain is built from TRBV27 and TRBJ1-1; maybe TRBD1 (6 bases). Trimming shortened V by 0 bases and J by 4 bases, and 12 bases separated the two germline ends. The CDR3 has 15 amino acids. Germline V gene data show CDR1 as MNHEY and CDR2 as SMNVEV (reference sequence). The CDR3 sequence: CASSLSGTGSTEAFF. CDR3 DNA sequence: TGTGCCAGCAGTTTATCGGGCACAGGGAGCACTGAAGCTTTCTTT.

CDR3 in amino acids: CASSVAPTGLTEAFF. For the CDR3, the DNA is TGTGCCAGCAGCGTAGCCCCGACAGGGTTGACTGAAGCTTTCTTT. The chain carries TRBV9 and TRBJ1-1; 7 nucleotides align to TRBD1. This CDR3 has 15 residues. Germline V gives CDR1 SGDLS, CDR2 YYNGEE. The V and J ends lost 0 bases and 5 bases, in that order; junction bases with no gene match: 7. The full variable domain, in which reference TRBV9 and TRBJ1-1 provide the parts outside the CDR3, is DSGVTQTPKHLITATGQRVTLRCSPRSGDLSVYWYQQSLDQGLQFLIQYYNGEERAKGNILERFSAQQFPDLHSELNLSSLELGDSALYFCASSVAPTGLTEAFFGQGTRLTVV.

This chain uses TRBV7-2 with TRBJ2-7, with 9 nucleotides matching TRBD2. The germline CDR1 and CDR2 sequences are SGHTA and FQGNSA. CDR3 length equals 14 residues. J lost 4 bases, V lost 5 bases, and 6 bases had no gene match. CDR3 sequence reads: CASSPGGGVYEQYF. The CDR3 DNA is TGTGCCAGCAGCCCAGGCGGGGGGGTGTACGAGCAGTACTTC.

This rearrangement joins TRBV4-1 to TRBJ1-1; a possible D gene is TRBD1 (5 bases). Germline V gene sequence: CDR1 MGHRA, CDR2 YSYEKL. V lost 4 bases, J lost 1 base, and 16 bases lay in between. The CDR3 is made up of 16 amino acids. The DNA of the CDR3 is TGCGCCAGCAGCCTGATGGGAGGTAGGGGGAACACTGAAGCTTTCTTT. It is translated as CASSLMGGRGNTEAFF.

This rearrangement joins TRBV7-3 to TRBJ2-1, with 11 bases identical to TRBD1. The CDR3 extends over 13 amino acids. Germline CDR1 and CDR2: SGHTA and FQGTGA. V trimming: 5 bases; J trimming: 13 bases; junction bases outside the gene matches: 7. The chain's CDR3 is CASSPGQGARQFF. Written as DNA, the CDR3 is TGTGCCAGCAGCCCAGGACAGGGGGCGCGTCAGTTCTTC.

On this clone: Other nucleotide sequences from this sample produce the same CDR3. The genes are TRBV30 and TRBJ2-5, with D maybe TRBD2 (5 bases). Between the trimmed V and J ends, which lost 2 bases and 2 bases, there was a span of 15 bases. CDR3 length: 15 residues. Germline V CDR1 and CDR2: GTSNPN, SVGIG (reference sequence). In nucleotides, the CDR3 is TGTGCCTGGAGTATACCCGGACTGGGACAAGAGACCCAGTACTTC. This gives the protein CAWSIPGLGQETQYF.

CDR3 sequence reads: CASRIQGSASVTEAFF. In nucleotides, the CDR3 is TGTGCCAGTAGAATACAGGGATCGGCGAGTGTCACTGAAGCTTTCTTT. The chain has TRBV19 and TRBJ1-1; D is possibly TRBD1 (6 bases). Germline V gene lookup returns CDR1 LNHDA and CDR2 SQIVND (reference sequence). This CDR3 is 16 amino acids long. Trimming stripped 6 bases from V and 4 bases from J, with 21 bases between.

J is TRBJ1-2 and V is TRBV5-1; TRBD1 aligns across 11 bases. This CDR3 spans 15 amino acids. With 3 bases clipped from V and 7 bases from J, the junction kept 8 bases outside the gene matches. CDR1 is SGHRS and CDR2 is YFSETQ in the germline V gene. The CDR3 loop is CASSSGWTGGFGYTF. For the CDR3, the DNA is TGCGCCAGCAGCTCGGGGTGGACAGGGGGCTTTGGCTACACCTTC.

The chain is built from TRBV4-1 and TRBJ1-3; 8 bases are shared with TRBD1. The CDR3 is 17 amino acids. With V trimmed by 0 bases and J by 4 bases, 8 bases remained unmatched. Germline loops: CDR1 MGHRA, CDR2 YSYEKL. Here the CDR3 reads CASSQDPLRGHGNTIYF. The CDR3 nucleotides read TGCGCCAGCAGCCAAGATCCCCTCAGGGGGCACGGAAACACCATATATTTT.

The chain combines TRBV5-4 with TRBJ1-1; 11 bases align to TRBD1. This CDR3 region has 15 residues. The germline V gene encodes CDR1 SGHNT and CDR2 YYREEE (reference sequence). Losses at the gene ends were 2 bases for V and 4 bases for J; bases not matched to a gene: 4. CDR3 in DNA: TGTGCCAGCAGCTTTCCCGGGACAGGGGGCACTGAAGCTTTCTTT. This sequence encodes CASSFPGTGGTEAFF.

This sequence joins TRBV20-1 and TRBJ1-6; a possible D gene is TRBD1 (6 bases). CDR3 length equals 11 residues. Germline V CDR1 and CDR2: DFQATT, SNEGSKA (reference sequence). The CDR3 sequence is CSGGRNSPLHF. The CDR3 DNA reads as TGCAGCGGGGGGCGTAATTCACCCCTCCACTTT.

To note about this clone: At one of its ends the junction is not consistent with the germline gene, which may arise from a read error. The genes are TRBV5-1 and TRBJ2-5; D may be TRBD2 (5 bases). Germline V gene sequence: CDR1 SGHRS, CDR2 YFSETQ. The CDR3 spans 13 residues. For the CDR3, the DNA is TGCGCCAGCAGGGTGGGAGCTCAAGGGACCCAGTACTTC. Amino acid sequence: CASRVGAQGTQYF.

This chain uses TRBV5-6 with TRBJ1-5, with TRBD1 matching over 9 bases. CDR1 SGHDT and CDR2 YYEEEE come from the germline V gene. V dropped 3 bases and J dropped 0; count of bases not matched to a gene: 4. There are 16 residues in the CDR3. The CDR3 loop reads CASSWTGVNSNQPQHF. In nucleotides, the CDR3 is TGTGCCAGCAGCTGGACAGGGGTCAATAGCAATCAGCCCCAGCATTTT.

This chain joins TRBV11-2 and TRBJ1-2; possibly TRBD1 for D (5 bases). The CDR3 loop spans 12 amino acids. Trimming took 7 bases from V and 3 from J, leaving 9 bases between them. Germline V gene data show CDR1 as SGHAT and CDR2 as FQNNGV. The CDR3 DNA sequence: TGTGCCAGCAACCAGGGTTACTATGGCTACACCTTC. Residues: CASNQGYYGYTF.